One and the same sample provided the 16 T cell receptor beta chains below, sequenced in a study of cytomegalovirus exposure and HLA in healthy donors. It was with 60 Vbeta and 13 Jbeta primers that the PCR ran. Profiled with immunoSEQ multiplex PCR; TCRdb holds only in-frame clones, not every one. The data show around 100,000 clones, with about 61% seen just once and over 6.5% held by the top ten. Sequenced sample: PBMCs. The receptors here all came from a man between 18 and 29 years old in good health and CMV-seropositive.

This chain connects TRBV4-2 to TRBJ2-2; 10 bases match TRBD2. V dropped 3 bases and J dropped 2; count of bases not matched to a gene: 3. Looked up from germline, CDR1 is LGHNA and CDR2 is YNFKEQ. The CDR3 has 16 residues. CDR3 in amino acids: CASSHLAGVNTGELFF. DNA of the CDR3: TGTGCCAGCAGCCATCTAGCGGGGGTTAACACCGGGGAGCTGTTTTTT.

This clone was detected only a few times. The chain couples TRBV30 to TRBJ2-3; 7 nucleotides align to TRBD2. Unmatched junction bases numbered 8, after V lost 0 bases and J lost 5 bases. The CDR3 covers 15 residues. CDR1 GTSNPN and CDR2 SVGIG come from the germline V gene (reference sequence). CDR3 loop: CAWSVSGGVVDTQYF. The CDR3 region has the DNA TGTGCCTGGAGTGTATCGGGGGGTGTTGTAGATACGCAGTATTTT.

J is TRBJ1-2 and V is TRBV5-1; 9 bases are a match to TRBD1. This CDR3 comprises 24 residues. CDR1 and CDR2 from the germline V gene are SGHRS and YFSETQ. The V segment lost 0 bases and the J segment 0 bases; nucleotides outside the gene matches: 27. This CDR3 reads CASSLGGSPRKPGQGSGPNYGYTF. The CDR3 nucleotides are TGCGCCAGCAGCTTGGGAGGGTCACCAAGGAAACCGGGACAGGGATCCGGACCTAACTATGGCTACACCTTC. The variable domain in full, completed from reference TRBV5-1 and TRBJ1-2, reads KAGVTQTPRYLIKTRGQQVTLSCSPISGHRSVSWYQQTPGQGLQFLFEYFSETQRNKGNFPGRFSGRQFSNSRSEMNVSTLELGDSALYLCASSLGGSPRKPGQGSGPNYGYTFGSGTRLTVV.

This chain connects TRBV11-2 to TRBJ2-7; TRBD1 might be the D (6 bases). The germline V gene encodes CDR1 SGHAT and CDR2 FQNNGV. Between the trimmed V and J ends, which lost 3 bases and 3 bases, there was a span of 15 bases. This CDR3 contains 15 residues. In DNA form, the CDR3 reads TGTGCCAGCAGCTTTTGGGCAGGGGAAGTCTACGAGCAGTACTTC. Translation: CASSFWAGEVYEQYF.

Concerning this clone: The same CDR3 is also encoded by other DNA sequences in this sample. J is TRBJ2-7 and V is TRBV6-5; D gene ambiguous. CDR3 length: 13 amino acids. Trimming shortened V by 0 bases and J by 0 bases, and 3 bases separated the two germline ends. Germline V gene sequence: CDR1 MNHEY, CDR2 SVGAGI. The CDR3 spells CASSYSSSYEQYF. CDR3 DNA sequence: TGTGCCAGCAGTTACTCCAGCTCCTACGAGCAGTACTTC.

The chain combines TRBV18 with TRBJ1-6; 10 bases align to TRBD1. CDR3 length equals 15 residues. Trimming removed 6 bases from V and 9 bases from J; junction bases left unmatched: 8. CDR1 and CDR2 (germline): KGHSH, LQKENI. The DNA for the CDR3 is TGTGCCAGCTCCCCCGGGACAGGGGTAGGTTCACCCCTCCACTTT. Translating it yields CASSPGTGVGSPLHF. Full variable domain (remainder filled in from reference TRBV18 and TRBJ1-6): NAGVMQNPRHLVRRRGQEARLRCSPMKGHSHVYWYRQLPEEGLKFMVYLQKENIIDESGMPKERFSAEFPKEGPSILRIQQVVRGDSAAYFCASSPGTGVGSPLHFGNGTRLTVT.

The gene calls are TRBV6-1 and TRBJ2-1; 7 bases agree with TRBD2. CDR1 and CDR2 from the germline V gene are MNHNS and SASEGT. The CDR3 totals 16 residues. J gave up 3 bases and V 4 bases, and 9 bases lay outside the gene matches. CDR3 in DNA: TGTGCCAGCAGTGGGGCAGCCGGGGGGTACTACAATGAGCAGTTCTTC. Protein: CASSGAAGGYYNEQFF.

This clone was seen a handful of times. The chain links TRBV5-1 to TRBJ2-2; D might be TRBD2 (6 bases). The germline V gene has CDR1 SGHRS and CDR2 YFSETQ. The CDR3 totals 15 residues. Trimming removed 4 bases at V and 1 base at J, with 11 bases between. The CDR3 loop is CASSVRGVNTGELFF. In nucleotides, the CDR3 is TGCGCCAGCAGCGTGCGGGGAGTGAACACCGGGGAGCTGTTTTTT.

V usage is TRBV6-1 and J usage is TRBJ2-4; D is perhaps TRBD2 (6 bases). Looked up from germline, CDR1 is MNHNS and CDR2 is SASEGT. V lost 4 bases and J lost 2, with 18 bases in between. The CDR3 spans 17 residues. CDR3: CASSALGTSGSKNIQYF. CDR3 nucleotides: TGTGCCAGCAGTGCCCTAGGGACTTCGGGGTCCAAAAACATTCAGTACTTC.

This rearrangement joins TRBV11-3 to TRBJ1-1, with D possibly being TRBD1 (5 bases). V lost 11 bases and J lost 1, with 14 bases in between. The CDR3 runs 13 residues. Germline V lookup: CDR1 SGHNT, CDR2 YENEEA. This chain's CDR3 is CAAAAGSNTEAFF. CDR3 nucleotides: TGTGCCGCCGCGGCAGGGTCGAACACTGAAGCTTTCTTT.

V usage is TRBV5-1 and J usage is TRBJ2-1; 8 bases agree with TRBD2. Germline CDR1 reads SGHRS; CDR2 reads YFSETQ. V lost 4 bases, J lost 1 base, and 13 bases stayed unmatched. This CDR3 comprises 18 residues. As DNA, the CDR3 is TGCGCCAGCAGCCCCCGCCCCGGCGGGGGGCTTTCCTACAATGAGCAGTTCTTC. Translating it yields CASSPRPGGGLSYNEQFF.

This clone was counted a few times. The chain uses TRBV6-5 and TRBJ2-4; 7 bases agree with TRBD1. J was trimmed by 7 bases and V by 6 bases; bases with no gene match: 6. CDR1 is MNHEY and CDR2 is SVGAGI in the germline V gene. This CDR3 is built from 13 residues. The CDR3 coding sequence is TGTGCCAGCAGGCCGGGACAGAGGAACATTCAGTACTTC. Translation gives CASRPGQRNIQYF.

V usage is TRBV6-5 and J usage is TRBJ2-7; weak D call: TRBD2 (6 bases). This CDR3 has 14 amino acids. Germline V gene lookup returns CDR1 MNHEY and CDR2 SVGAGI. V was clipped by 6 bases and J by 2 bases, with 14 bases between them. This CDR3 reads CASSRGLLTYEQYF. The CDR3 region has the DNA TGTGCCAGCAGCCGGGGACTCCTAACCTACGAGCAGTACTTC.

J is TRBJ1-6 and V is TRBV6-5; 11 nucleotides match TRBD1. The CDR3 is made up of 15 amino acids. V gave up 4 bases and J gave up 9 bases; unmatched junction bases: 5. Germline V gene sequence: CDR1 MNHEY, CDR2 SVGAGI. As DNA, the CDR3 is TGTGCCAGCAGTTTGGGACAGGGGGAAGGTTCACCCCTCCACTTT. The encoded protein is CASSLGQGEGSPLHF.

The chain uses TRBV11-2 and TRBJ1-3, with D unclear. V lost 5 bases and J lost 0, with 11 bases in between. Germline CDR1 reads SGHAT; CDR2 reads FQNNGV. The CDR3 is 15 amino acids. The CDR3 is CASSLTDSSGNTIYF. CDR3 nucleotides: TGTGCCAGCAGCCTGACTGATAGCTCTGGAAACACCATATATTTT.

The V call is TRBV5-6, the J call TRBJ2-3; no clear D. Looked up from germline, CDR1 is SGHDT and CDR2 is YYEEEE. V dropped 2 bases and J dropped 3 bases, with 4 bases sitting between them. This CDR3 is built from 12 residues. The CDR3: CASSFSTDTQYF. The DNA of the CDR3 is TGTGCCAGCAGCTTTTCGACAGATACGCAGTATTTT.